A single sample is the source of the 18 T cell receptor beta chains below, sequenced in a study of identical twins. MiXCR, applied by TCRdb to the 5' RACE reads, yields one record per CDR3 protein. The table has more than 1.5 million distinct CDR3 sequences, around 29% seen once. Sequences were obtained from cord blood. These receptors all come from a newborn girl in good health.

The chain employs TRBV5-4 and TRBJ2-3, with D tentatively TRBD2 (5 bases). Looked up from germline, CDR1 is SGHNT and CDR2 is YYREEE (reference sequence). V dropped 4 bases and J dropped 7 bases, with 19 bases sitting between them. The CDR3 runs to 15 residues. The CDR3, as DNA: TGTGCCAGCAGCCTGGACTCGGACGGACCCTATACGCAGTATTTT. Translated: CASSLDSDGPYTQYF. Drawing the rest from reference TRBV5-4 and TRBJ2-3, the complete variable domain is ETGVTQSPTHLIKTRGQQVTLRCSSQSGHNTVSWYQQALGQGPQFIFQYYREEENGRGNFPPRFSGLQFPNYSSELNVNALELDDSALYLCASSLDSDGPYTQYFGPGTRLTVL.

The chain links TRBV20-1 to TRBJ2-1, with D possibly being TRBD1 (6 bases). The CDR3 contains 14 residues. Germline-derived CDR1 and CDR2 are DFQATT and SNEGSKA (reference sequence). V was pared by 3 bases and J by 2 bases, with 11 bases between. The CDR3 DNA reads TGCAGTGCTAGCCGGCAGGGGACCTACAATGAGCAGTTCTTC. It translates to CSASRQGTYNEQFF.

The rearrangement links TRBV29-1 to TRBJ2-3, with TRBD1 as a possible D gene (6 bases). There are 16 residues in the CDR3. Germline V gene data show CDR1 as SQVTM and CDR2 as ANQGSEA. V was cut by 4 bases and J by 2 bases, with 19 bases left in between. In DNA form, the CDR3 reads TGCAGCGTTGGCTTTCGATCTTGGGGGCTCACAGATACGCAGTATTTT. It is translated as CSVGFRSWGLTDTQYF.

A few counts support this clonotype. The chain combines TRBV2 with TRBJ2-3, with 9 bases that match TRBD1. CDR1 is SNHLY and CDR2 is FYNNEI in the germline V gene. The CDR3 sequence is 15 residues long. V trimming: 6 bases; J trimming: 0 bases; junction bases outside the gene matches: 4. The CDR3 reads CASRGQGGSTDTQYF. CDR3 DNA sequence: TGTGCCAGCAGGGGACAGGGTGGTAGCACAGATACGCAGTATTTT.

The chain has TRBV5-4 and TRBJ2-4; either TRBD1 or TRBD2 may supply D (5 bases each). Germline V gene data show CDR1 as SGHNT and CDR2 as YYREEE (reference sequence). With 2 bases removed from V and 2 bases from J, the gap between germline ends came to 11 bases. The CDR3 covers 15 residues. CDR3 sequence: CASSFQGATKNIQYF. In DNA, the CDR3 is TGTGCCAGCAGCTTTCAGGGAGCGACCAAAAACATTCAGTACTTC.

CDR3 region: CASSHYWGGITLYEQYF. The DNA for the CDR3 is TGTGCCAGCAGCCACTATTGGGGCGGGATCACCCTTTACGAGCAGTACTTC. The chain couples TRBV3-1 to TRBJ2-7; D may be TRBD2 (6 bases). V was cut by 3 bases and J by 4 bases, with 22 bases left in between. Germline lookup yields CDR1 LGHDT and CDR2 YNNKEL (reference sequence). The CDR3 is made up of 17 amino acids.

This clonotype was found a few times. The chain recombines TRBV28 with TRBJ2-7; 9 bases are shared with TRBD2. CDR1 and CDR2 from the germline V gene are MDHEN and SYDVKM. The CDR3 spans 16 residues. V lost 6 bases and J lost 5; bases outside the gene matches: 14. The CDR3 loop is CASSHEGSGSIDEQYF. DNA for the CDR3: TGTGCCAGCAGCCATGAGGGTAGCGGGAGCATCGACGAGCAGTACTTC.

This clonotype showed up just a few times. This chain uses TRBV5-8 with TRBJ2-1, with D possibly being TRBD2 (6 bases). TRBJ2-7 matches the DNA end more closely, so the J call is doubtful. The CDR3 covers 15 residues. Germline V gives CDR1 SGHTS, CDR2 YDEGEE. CDR3 in DNA: TGTGCCAGCAGCCCGGGACTGAATTCTTACAATGAGCAGTACTTC. Translating gives CASSPGLNSYNEQYF.

The V call is TRBV20-1, the J call TRBJ2-3; 9 bases fit TRBD2. This CDR3 has 15 residues. Per the germline V gene, CDR1 is DFQATT and CDR2 is SNEGSKA (reference sequence). J gave up 2 bases and V 1 base, and 4 bases lay outside the gene matches. CDR3 residues: CSARVPSGVTDTQYF. Here the CDR3 DNA reads TGCAGTGCTAGAGTTCCTAGCGGGGTCACAGATACGCAGTATTTT.

This clonotype was detected once. CDR3 loop: CASRWTGTSTGELFF. In DNA form, the CDR3 reads TGTGCCAGCAGATGGACAGGGACGAGCACCGGGGAGCTGTTTTTT. V gene TRBV2 combines with J gene TRBJ2-2; the match to TRBD1 covers 8 bases. Germline V gene data show CDR1 as SNHLY and CDR2 as FYNNEI. The CDR3 contains 15 residues. Losses at the gene ends were 6 bases for V and 4 bases for J; bases not matched to a gene: 7.

V is TRBV7-2 and J is TRBJ2-1; TRBD2 matches 10 bases. Trimming removed 2 bases from V and 4 bases from J; junction bases left unmatched: 8. CDR3 length: 17 amino acids. Germline CDR1 SGHTA, CDR2 FQGNSA. The CDR3 region is CASSLRPSGRTYNEQFF. The CDR3 DNA follows: TGTGCCAGCAGCTTAAGGCCTAGCGGGAGAACATACAATGAGCAGTTCTTC. Full variable domain (missing parts from reference TRBV7-2 and TRBJ2-1): GAGVSQSPSNKVTEKGKDVELRCDPISGHTALYWYRQSLGQGLEFLIYFQGNSAPDKSGLPSDRFSAERTGGSVSTLTIQRTQQEDSAVYLCASSLRPSGRTYNEQFFGPGTRLTVL.

The chain joins TRBV28 to TRBJ1-1; D may be TRBD1 (5 bases). Germline CDR1 is MDHEN and CDR2 is SYDVKM. V lost 6 bases to trimming and J lost 11 bases, with 25 bases between them. The CDR3 covers 15 residues. The CDR3 DNA reads as TGTGCCAGCAGAGGCGATTTGGATCGAGGGGCGAGGGCTTTCTTT. Amino acids: CASRGDLDRGARAFF. The full variable domain, its missing parts supplied by reference TRBV28 and TRBJ1-1, is DVKVTQSSRYLVKRTGEKVFLECVQDMDHENMFWYRQDPGLGLRLIYFSYDVKMKEKGDIPEGYSVSREKKERFSLILESASTNQTSMYLCASRGDLDRGARAFFGQGTRLTVV.

This clonotype has more than one count but fewer than ten. The rearrangement links TRBV27 to TRBJ1-2; a possible D gene is TRBD1 (6 bases). CDR3 length equals 15 residues. CDR1 is MNHEY and CDR2 is SMNVEV in the germline V gene (reference sequence). The V end lost 4 bases, the J end lost 4 bases, and 16 bases lay between the germline ends. The CDR3 DNA is TGTGCCAGCAGTTCTAGAGGGAAAGGGGGCTATGGCTACACCTTC. It codes for CASSSRGKGGYGYTF.

In its sample, this clonotype was seen many times. Sequence at one end of the junction differs from germline and may be a read error. CDR3 nucleotides: TGTGCCAGCAGTCTCGTGGGGGACTCCTACGAGCAGTACTTC. Protein: CASSLVGDSYEQYF. The chain joins TRBV5-1 to TRBJ2-7; D is perhaps TRBD1 or TRBD2 (5 bases each). Germline-derived CDR1 and CDR2 are SGHRS and YFSETQ. The CDR3 length is 14 residues.

The chain has TRBV4-2 and TRBJ2-1; D may be TRBD2 (5 bases). The germline gives CDR1 LGHNA, CDR2 YNFKEQ. V shed 1 base and J shed 9 bases, with 13 bases lying between them. This CDR3 is 14 amino acids long. The CDR3, as DNA: TGTGCCAGCAGCCAAGCGAGGGCTAGCAGTGAGCAGTTCTTC. As protein: CASSQARASSEQFF.

This clonotype was detected only a few times. The J gene is TRBJ2-5, the V gene TRBV19; D is possibly TRBD2 (6 bases). Germline-derived CDR1 and CDR2 are LNHDA and SQIVND (reference sequence). The CDR3 length is 13 residues. With 5 bases removed from V and 5 bases from J, the gap between germline ends came to 12 bases. CDR3 residues: CASSLWGDETQYF. As DNA, the CDR3 is TGTGCCAGTAGTCTTTGGGGGGACGAGACCCAGTACTTC.

The chain recombines TRBV24-1 with TRBJ2-2; weak D call: TRBD2 (5 bases). The CDR3 runs 15 residues. Trimming removed 9 bases at V and 6 bases at J, with 19 bases between. Germline V gives CDR1 KGHDR, CDR2 SFDVKD. CDR3 DNA sequence: TGTGCCACCGGATCCGGGAATAGGCTGTCCGGGGAGCTGTTTTTT. It specifies CATGSGNRLSGELFF.

The CDR3 coding sequence is TGTGCCAGCAGTGAATGGCCTGACAGGGGGCGTGAGCAGTACTTC. Amino acids: CASSEWPDRGREQYF. The chain links TRBV6-1 to TRBJ2-5; the match to TRBD1 covers 10 bases. The CDR3 covers 15 residues. The J segment lost 11 bases and the V segment lost 2 bases, leaving 11 bases of the junction unmatched. Germline lookup yields CDR1 MNHNS and CDR2 SASEGT.